The TCR beta chain under discussion was sequenced for a study of blood T cells in healthy people across ages. Regarding the study as a whole: Any conclusive comparison of naive versus antigen-experienced cells was prevented by using unsorted PBMCs. Higher diversity, along with more naive CD4+ cells, distinguished long-lived donors from aged donors.

About this clonotype itself: Its antigen is not known. An end of the junction does not agree with germline; a read error may underlie this.

Healthy Caucasians from Russia aged roughly 6 to 95 served as donors. Germline V lookup: CDR1 SNHLY, CDR2 FYNNEI. The CDR3 loop spans 13 amino acids. A J-beta primer mix and a sample-barcoded 5' primer were used in a second PCR of about 7 to 12 cycles. Using its own MiXCR run on the 5' RACE reads, TCRdb lists one record per CDR3 protein. In the table there are roughly 2 million distinct CDR3 sequences, about 49% of which are singletons. The sample was blood. This TCR came from a woman in her thirties or forties in good health. The gene calls are TRBV2 and TRBJ2-1; a weak D match, TRBD2 (6 bases). The CDR3 DNA follows: TGTGCCAGTAGTGAAATGTGGGGGGATGAGCAGTTCTTC. Translated, it gives CASSEMWGDEQFF.